The T cell receptor (beta chain) under discussion was sequenced for a study of blood T cell repertoires in COVID-19. Background on the study: The United States, Italy and Spain provided the acute and convalescent COVID-19 samples.

The table came from immunoSEQ multiplex PCR; TCRdb's copy has only in-frame clones and leaves some out. The data show 250,000 to 300,000 clones, about 87% seen once. This receptor was identified in a woman in her forties with acute or convalescent COVID-19. Sequencing was done on a sample of peripheral blood.

The CDR3 sequence is CAVARGYQETQYF. The CDR3 nucleotides read TGTGCCGTCGCAAGGGGGTACCAAGAGACCCAGTACTTC. The chain has TRBV10-3 and TRBJ2-5; D may be TRBD1 (6 bases). Germline lookup yields CDR1 ENHRY and CDR2 SYGVKD. V shed 11 bases and J shed 0 bases, with 13 bases lying between them. The CDR3 is 13 amino acids.